The 18 T cell receptor beta chains given below trace back to one sample, sequenced in a study of cytomegalovirus exposure and HLA in healthy donors. The repertoire was sequenced with immunoSEQ multiplex PCR; TCRdb's copy has only in-frame clones and lacks some. The sample carries about 150,000 clones, around 84% recorded once. Sequencing was carried out using PBMCs. The receptors shown here come from a human donor in good health.

The rearrangement links TRBV29-1 to TRBJ2-5; 10 bases align to TRBD2. The germline V gene encodes CDR1 SQVTM and CDR2 ANQGSEA. This CDR3 contains 15 residues. CDR3 sequence: CTIILAGDWQETQYF. The CDR3 DNA follows: TGCACCATAATTCTAGCGGGAGATTGGCAAGAGACCCAGTACTTC.

Notes on this clone: The identical CDR3 is also encoded by other nucleotide sequences in the sample. CDR3 region: CSVLTGEETQYF. The CDR3 nucleotides are TGCAGCGTCCTCACAGGGGAAGAGACCCAGTACTTC. The rearrangement links TRBV29-1 to TRBJ2-5; 7 nucleotides align to TRBD1. The CDR3 spans 12 residues. Germline loops: CDR1 SQVTM, CDR2 ANQGSEA. Unmatched junction bases numbered 4, after V lost 6 bases and J lost 3 bases.

DNA for the CDR3: TGTGCCAGCAGCGACAGGGGGAACACCGGGGAGCTGTTTTTT. This codes for CASSDRGNTGELFF. The chain couples TRBV2 to TRBJ2-2; 8 bases agree with TRBD1. The CDR3 extends over 14 amino acids. Trimming removed 6 bases from V and 1 base from J; junction bases left unmatched: 1. Germline CDR1 SNHLY, CDR2 FYNNEI. Based on the CDR3 plus reference TRBV2 and TRBJ2-2, the full variable domain is EPEVTQTPSHQVTQMGQEVILRCVPISNHLYFYWYRQILGQKVEFLVSFYNNEISEKSEIFDDQFSVERPDGSNFTLKIRSTKLEDSAMYFCASSDRGNTGELFFGEGSRLTVL.

With respect to this clone: Given the absence of the conserved phenylalanine or tryptophan at the CDR3 end, a read error is likely. The DNA is left out, because the CDR3 cannot be placed on it with certainty; the CDR3 is given as TCRdb lists it. This rearrangement joins TRBV7-8 to TRBJ2-7; the table's D gene call, TRBD1, was not cross checked with the DNA. From germline, CDR1 is SGHVS and CDR2 FQNEAQ. The CDR3 is 14 amino acids long, termini counted. The CDR3 loop reads CASSSTWDRGAHWL.

The chain employs TRBV7-3 and TRBJ2-1, with D unresolved. The V end was cut by 1 base, the J end by 5 bases, with 6 bases between. This CDR3 is built from 13 residues. From germline, CDR1 is SGHTA and CDR2 FQGTGA. CDR3 loop: CASSLRANNEQFF. DNA of the CDR3: TGTGCCAGCAGCTTAAGGGCGAACAATGAGCAGTTCTTC.

The CDR3 is CASSLDGTENTEAFF. As DNA, the CDR3 is TGTGCCAGCAGCTTAGACGGGACAGAAAACACTGAAGCTTTCTTT. The chain joins TRBV7-6 to TRBJ1-1; 7 bases fit TRBD1. The germline CDR1 and CDR2 sequences are SGHVS and FNYEAQ. The V segment lost 1 base and the J segment 2 bases; nucleotides outside the gene matches: 4. The CDR3 spans 15 residues.

The rearrangement uses TRBV30 and TRBJ2-1; 10 nucleotides match TRBD2. After removal of 2 bases from V and 0 bases from J, the junction contained 4 bases not matched to a gene. The V gene's germline CDR1 is GTSNPN and CDR2 SVGIG (reference sequence). The CDR3 consists of 16 residues. CDR3 in amino acids: CAWSSGRASSYNEQFF. CDR3 in DNA: TGTGCCTGGAGTAGCGGGAGGGCGAGCTCCTACAATGAGCAGTTCTTC.

The chain employs TRBV5-6 and TRBJ2-7; 10 bases are shared with TRBD2. V shed 1 base and J 2 bases; nucleotides not matched to a gene: 3. The germline CDR1 and CDR2 sequences are SGHDT and YYEEEE. The CDR3 contains 15 residues. The CDR3 DNA follows: TGTGCCAGCAGCTTGACTAGCGGGACGACCTACGAGCAGTACTTC. Protein: CASSLTSGTTYEQYF. Supplemented by reference TRBV5-6 and TRBJ2-7, the full variable domain reads DAGVTQSPTHLIKTRGQQVTLRCSPKSGHDTVSWYQQALGQGPQFIFQYYEEEERQRGNFPDRFSGHQFPNYSSELNVNALLLGDSALYLCASSLTSGTTYEQYFGPGTRLTVT.

This clone was detected only once. The rearrangement uses TRBV6-1 and TRBJ2-3; 10 positions agree with TRBD1. V lost 6 bases, J lost 2 bases, and 5 bases stayed unmatched. Germline V CDR1 and CDR2: MNHNS, SASEGT. This CDR3 is built from 15 residues. The CDR3 sequence: CASRSGQGLTDTQYF. CDR3 DNA: TGTGCCAGCAGATCGGGACAGGGGCTCACAGATACGCAGTATTTT.

V is TRBV18 and J is TRBJ1-5, with D maybe TRBD1 (5 bases). This CDR3 is built from 17 residues. CDR1 and CDR2 from the germline V gene are KGHSH and LQKENI. The V end lost 3 bases, the J end lost 0 bases, and 15 bases lay between the germline ends. Written as DNA, the CDR3 is TGTGCCAGCTCACCGACTTCCGGGGGGGATAGCAATCAGCCCCAGCATTTT. This codes for CASSPTSGGDSNQPQHF.

V gene TRBV9 combines with J gene TRBJ1-1; TRBD1 is a possible D gene (6 bases). Per germline, CDR1 SGDLS and CDR2 YYNGEE. This CDR3 spans 14 amino acids. Trimming cost V 0 bases and J 3 bases, with 9 bases left between them. The CDR3: CASSVAGVDTEAFF. CDR3 in DNA: TGTGCCAGCAGCGTAGCAGGGGTTGACACTGAAGCTTTCTTT.

The gene calls are TRBV6-1 and TRBJ1-1; TRBD1 aligns across 8 bases. The CDR3 loop spans 15 amino acids. Germline CDR1 MNHNS, CDR2 SASEGT. V was clipped by 7 bases and J by 2 bases; unmatched bases: 9. The chain's CDR3 is CASTPRGTGNTEAFF. In DNA form, the CDR3 reads TGTGCCAGCACCCCCCGGGGGACAGGCAACACTGAAGCTTTCTTT.

The chain links TRBV30 to TRBJ1-5; TRBD1 matches at 7 bases. Germline-derived CDR1 and CDR2 are GTSNPN and SVGIG (reference sequence). The CDR3 consists of 18 residues. J gave up 1 base and V 2 bases, and 14 bases lay outside the gene matches. The CDR3: CAWSSDRSSPISNQPQHF. The CDR3 bases are TGTGCCTGGAGTTCGGACAGGTCGTCCCCAATAAGCAATCAGCCCCAGCATTTT.

This clone was observed a single time. J is TRBJ2-5 and V is TRBV5-1; 9 bases align to TRBD1. Losses at the gene ends were 3 bases for V and 3 bases for J; bases not matched to a gene: 6. CDR1 SGHRS and CDR2 YFSETQ come from the germline V gene. This CDR3 has 15 residues. CDR3 region: CASSSVGTGKETQYF. The CDR3 region has the DNA TGCGCCAGCAGCTCCGTGGGGACAGGGAAAGAGACCCAGTACTTC.

In DNA form, the CDR3 reads TGTGCCAGCAGTCACGAAAAGATAGCGGGGGTCCCCTACAATGAGCAGTTCTTC. Translating it yields CASSHEKIAGVPYNEQFF. J is TRBJ2-1 and V is TRBV13; the match to TRBD2 covers 9 bases. With V trimmed by 6 bases and J by 2 bases, 14 bases remained unmatched. Germline loops: CDR1 PRHDT, CDR2 FYEKMQ (reference sequence). The length of the CDR3 is 18 residues.

V usage is TRBV5-1 and J usage is TRBJ1-1, with a possible D match to TRBD1 (6 bases). Trimming took 0 bases from V and 4 from J, leaving 16 bases between them. Germline assignment: CDR1 SGHRS and CDR2 YFSETQ. The CDR3 length is 16 residues. The CDR3 loop is CASSLAGGAKGTEAFF. In DNA form, the CDR3 reads TGCGCCAGCAGCTTGGCCGGGGGGGCGAAAGGCACTGAAGCTTTCTTT.

This clone was found once. The rearrangement uses TRBV5-6 and TRBJ2-1; D perhaps matches TRBD2 (6 bases). Trimming took off 0 bases at V and 7 bases at J, with 14 bases between the two ends. Germline CDR1 and CDR2: SGHDT and YYEEEE. The CDR3 sequence is 15 residues long. The CDR3 is CASSLGGTALNEQFF. CDR3 nucleotide sequence: TGTGCCAGCAGCTTGGGCGGGACGGCACTTAATGAGCAGTTCTTC.

V is TRBV10-3 and J is TRBJ2-1; 8 bases are a match to TRBD1. This CDR3 has 16 amino acids. J gave up 3 bases and V 2 bases, and 6 bases lay outside the gene matches. The germline V gene encodes CDR1 ENHRY and CDR2 SYGVKD. In DNA, the CDR3 is TGTGCCATCAGTGAGGTGACAGGGGACGGCTACAATGAGCAGTTCTTC. This encodes CAISEVTGDGYNEQFF.